This T cell receptor (beta chain) came from a study of PD-1 blockade in classical Hodgkin lymphoma. Time point indicated: cycle 4 day 1 (C4D1), after 6 weeks of nivolumab. Brentuximab vedotin exposure varied among the patients, all of whom had relapsed after autologous stem cell transplantation. Out of thawed PBMCs, magnetic negative selection purified CD4+ T cells. Findings and limits, study-wide: Relapsed/refractory patients reportedly had the lowest baseline TCR diversity, below newly diagnosed patients, who were below healthy donors. For complete responders, baseline diversity was comparable to that of newly diagnosed patients.

As for this clone: Its antigen is undetermined.

This CDR3 comprises 12 residues. The germline V gene encodes CDR1 SGHVS and CDR2 FQNEAQ. V was cut by 2 bases and J by 5 bases, with 6 bases left in between. The repertoire was sequenced with immunoSEQ multiplex PCR; TCRdb's copy has only in-frame clones and lacks some. The data hold 25,000 to 35,000 clones, with around 80% observed a single time. This specimen was CD4+ T cells from blood, taken before the fourth cycle of nivolumab. This clonotype was obtained from a human donor with classical Hodgkin lymphoma. The V and J genes are TRBV7-8 and TRBJ2-5; D remains unclear. For the CDR3, the DNA is TGTGCCAGCAGCTTACAAACCGAGACCCAGTACTTC. Protein: CASSLQTETQYF.